These 22 T cell receptor beta chains share one sample of origin, sequenced in a study of shared clonotypes between healthy human individuals. Selected positively for CCR7 and CD45RO-negative, naive CD8 cells excluded terminally differentiated effector memory CD45RA+ cells. Sequencing was performed with immunoSEQ multiplex PCR; in TCRdb, only in-frame clones are kept and a portion is missing. The sample has roughly 590,000 clones, nearly 97% seen once. The source material was naive CD8+ T cells sorted from blood. Receptors originate from a woman in her twenties or thirties in good health.

This chain connects TRBV4-1 to TRBJ1-6; a possible D gene is TRBD1 (5 bases). The length of the CDR3 is 12 residues. The germline gives CDR1 MGHRA, CDR2 YSYEKL. The V gene lost 4 bases and the J gene lost 10 bases, with 8 bases spanning the gap. The CDR3 region has the DNA TGCGCCAGCAGCCTAGGGGCCTCACCCCTCCACTTT. Translation: CASSLGASPLHF.

This sequence joins TRBV27 and TRBJ1-1; no clear D. Trimming cost V 2 bases and J 1 base, with 8 bases left between them. Germline CDR1 MNHEY, CDR2 SMNVEV (reference sequence). This CDR3 is 14 amino acids long. For the CDR3, the DNA is TGTGCCAGCAGTTTAGGCAGTCAGAACACTGAAGCTTTCTTT. Amino acid sequence: CASSLGSQNTEAFF.

The chain links TRBV11-2 to TRBJ1-1; a possible D gene is TRBD1 (6 bases). The ends were cut back, 5 bases at V and 1 base at J, with 20 bases in the middle. Germline CDR1 reads SGHAT; CDR2 reads FQNNGV. This CDR3 comprises 17 residues. The CDR3 region has the DNA TGTGCCAGCAGCCCGCACCCCGCGGCGACAGGGAACACTGAAGCTTTCTTT. Encoded protein: CASSPHPAATGNTEAFF.

The J gene is TRBJ2-6, the V gene TRBV7-6; possibly TRBD2 for D (6 bases). The CDR3 is 19 amino acids. V lost 1 base and J 0 bases, leaving 16 bases between the germline ends. Germline assignment: CDR1 SGHVS and CDR2 FNYEAQ. The CDR3 loop is CASSLDSAGYSSGANVLTF. In nucleotides, the CDR3 is TGTGCCAGCAGCTTAGATAGCGCGGGGTATTCCTCTGGGGCCAACGTCCTGACTTTC.

The chain couples TRBV7-9 to TRBJ2-2; D is unresolved. Germline CDR1 reads SEHNR; CDR2 reads FQNEAQ (reference sequence). The CDR3 spans 12 residues. Trimming stripped 6 bases from V and 3 bases from J, with 5 bases between. The CDR3 DNA is TGTGCCAGCAGTATATACACCGGGGAGCTGTTTTTT. Translated: CASSIYTGELFF.

The gene calls are TRBV28 and TRBJ1-4; TRBD1 matches 7 bases. V lost 9 bases to trimming and J lost 5 bases; unmatched junction nucleotides: 6. The CDR3 consists of 13 residues. Germline assignment: CDR1 MDHEN and CDR2 SYDVKM. The CDR3 sequence: CARPGQLNEKLFF. The CDR3 region has the DNA TGTGCCAGACCGGGACAGTTGAATGAAAAACTGTTTTTT.

V is TRBV6-4 and J is TRBJ2-7, with 12 positions matching TRBD2. J was trimmed by 5 bases and V by 6 bases; bases with no gene match: 8. The CDR3 loop spans 15 amino acids. Germline V gene data show CDR1 as MRHNA and CDR2 as SNTAGT. CDR3 sequence: CASSRLAGVFDEQYF. The CDR3 DNA follows: TGTGCCAGCAGCCGACTAGCGGGAGTATTCGACGAGCAGTACTTC.

The V gene is TRBV25-1, the J gene TRBJ2-5; possible D gene TRBD2, 5 bases. Trimming pared 7 bases from V and 5 bases from J, leaving 17 bases between. CDR1 is MGHDK and CDR2 is SYGVNS in the germline V gene. This CDR3 is built from 14 residues. The CDR3 region has the DNA TGTGCCAGCACCCCTTGGGAGAGGGCTGAGACCCAGTACTTC. As protein: CASTPWERAETQYF.

The chain carries TRBV6-5 and TRBJ1-2; D unresolved. In germline, CDR1 is MNHEY, CDR2 SVGAGI. V gave up 2 bases and J gave up 2 bases, with 3 bases separating them. The CDR3 covers 12 residues. The CDR3 coding sequence is TGTGCCAGCAGTTACGGGAACTATGGCTACACCTTC. Translated, it gives CASSYGNYGYTF.

This chain uses TRBV9 with TRBJ2-1; tentatively, D is TRBD2 (7 bases). The V and J ends lost 6 bases and 9 bases respectively, with 13 bases between them. Per germline, CDR1 SGDLS and CDR2 YYNGEE. This CDR3 is 12 amino acids long. The CDR3 coding sequence is TGTGCCAGCAATGGACTAGGGGGTGAGCAGTTCTTC. This codes for CASNGLGGEQFF.

This clone was picked up one time. The chain uses TRBV19 and TRBJ1-1; 7 bases match TRBD1. The CDR3 covers 15 residues. The junction had 8 bases not matched to a gene; V was cut back by 6 bases and J by 1 base. Per germline, CDR1 LNHDA and CDR2 SQIVND (reference sequence). CDR3: CASSRGTLSNTEAFF. The CDR3 DNA sequence: TGTGCCAGTAGCAGGGGGACCCTCTCGAACACTGAAGCTTTCTTT. Full variable domain (missing parts from reference TRBV19 and TRBJ1-1): DGGITQSPKYLFRKEGQNVTLSCEQNLNHDAMYWYRQDPGQGLRLIYYSQIVNDFQKGDIAEGYSVSREKKESFPLTVTSAQKNPTAFYLCASSRGTLSNTEAFFGQGTRLTVV.

Remarks on this clone: Within the sample, other DNA sequences also encode this same CDR3. The rearrangement links TRBV2 to TRBJ1-5; possibly TRBD1 for D (6 bases). There are 15 residues in the CDR3. Germline V gene lookup returns CDR1 SNHLY and CDR2 FYNNEI. Trimming removed 3 bases at V and 0 bases at J, with 9 bases between. The CDR3, as DNA: TGTGCCAGCAGTGAGGGACACCCTAGCAATCAGCCCCAGCATTTT. Protein sequence: CASSEGHPSNQPQHF.

The sample holds one count of this clone. The chain combines TRBV4-1 with TRBJ2-3; maybe TRBD1 (6 bases). Trimming removed 3 bases from V and 0 bases from J, with 13 bases in between. This CDR3 has 16 amino acids. CDR1 is MGHRA, CDR2 YSYEKL, per germline. CDR3 sequence reads: CASSHLTGISTDTQYF. In DNA form, the CDR3 reads TGCGCCAGCAGCCACTTGACAGGAATAAGCACAGATACGCAGTATTTT.

The chain combines TRBV5-1 with TRBJ2-7; the D gene is possibly TRBD2 (6 bases). Germline CDR1 is SGHRS and CDR2 is YFSETQ. V was trimmed by 3 bases and J by 4 bases, leaving 20 bases between them. This CDR3 has 16 amino acids. The CDR3 spells CASSSPGLTAPYEQYF. As DNA, the CDR3 is TGCGCCAGCAGCTCACCGGGACTCACGGCCCCTTACGAGCAGTACTTC.

The CDR3 nucleotides read TGTGCCAGCAGTCCCGGCGGGACTGAAGCTTTCTTT. Encoded protein: CASSPGGTEAFF. The J gene is TRBJ1-1, the V gene TRBV27; D is undetermined. The CDR3 extends over 12 amino acids. CDR1 MNHEY and CDR2 SMNVEV come from the germline V gene (reference sequence). Trimming pared 5 bases from V and 5 bases from J, leaving 9 bases between.

This sequence joins TRBV19 and TRBJ1-3, with 9 bases fitting TRBD1. Germline CDR1 LNHDA, CDR2 SQIVND (reference sequence). This CDR3 comprises 15 residues. The V gene end was trimmed by 4 bases and the J gene end by 0 bases; junction bases not matched to a gene: 1. CDR3: CASSTTGGSGNTIYF. DNA of the CDR3: TGTGCCAGTAGTACGACAGGGGGCTCTGGAAACACCATATATTTT.

Of note for this clone: Other DNA sequences within the sample encode an identical CDR3. This rearrangement joins TRBV28 to TRBJ2-1; weak D call: TRBD2 (5 bases). The CDR3 consists of 11 residues. V lost 3 bases to trimming and J lost 10 bases, with 7 bases between them. Looked up from germline, CDR1 is MDHEN and CDR2 is SYDVKM. The CDR3, as DNA: TGTGCCAGCAGTTTTTCGGGGGAGCAGTTCTTC. This translates into CASSFSGEQFF.

This rearrangement joins TRBV4-1 to TRBJ2-1; TRBD1 is a possible D gene (5 bases). The CDR3 loop spans 15 amino acids. The ends were cut back, 0 bases at V and 3 bases at J, with 9 bases in the middle. The V gene's germline CDR1 is MGHRA and CDR2 YSYEKL. The DNA of the CDR3 is TGCGCCAGCAGCCAAGATGGGGCAGTCTACAATGAGCAGTTCTTC. This sequence encodes CASSQDGAVYNEQFF.

This clone was counted once. The chain carries TRBV11-2 and TRBJ2-7; D call uncertain. The CDR3 is made up of 13 amino acids. Deletions cut 4 bases from V and 9 bases from J, with 16 bases between. Per the germline V gene, CDR1 is SGHAT and CDR2 is FQNNGV. CDR3 region: CASSSAGVEVQYF. The DNA of the CDR3 is TGTGCCAGCAGCTCCGCTGGGGTCGAGGTGCAGTACTTC.

The chain is built from TRBV11-3 and TRBJ2-1, with D possibly TRBD2 on 5 matching bases. Germline V gene data show CDR1 as SGHNT and CDR2 as YENEEA. The CDR3 totals 16 residues. Trimming left V 5 bases short and J 3 bases short, with 17 bases between. The CDR3 DNA reads TGTGCCAGCAGCACCCACCTCGAGCGGAACTACAATGAGCAGTTCTTC. Its protein is CASSTHLERNYNEQFF. The variable domain in full, with the rest retrieved from reference TRBV11-3 and TRBJ2-1, is EAGVVQSPRYKIIEKKQPVAFWCNPISGHNTLYWYLQNLGQGPELLIRYENEEAVDDSQLPKDRFSAERLKGVDSTLKIQPAELGDSAVYLCASSTHLERNYNEQFFGPGTRLTVL.

The chain recombines TRBV28 with TRBJ2-3; 9 bases match TRBD2. CDR1 is MDHEN and CDR2 is SYDVKM in the germline V gene. The CDR3 is made up of 17 amino acids. V lost 4 bases to trimming and J lost 4 bases; unmatched junction nucleotides: 12. The CDR3 reads CASSSPREREDADTQYF. In DNA, the CDR3 is TGTGCCAGCAGTTCCCCCCGGGAGCGGGAGGATGCAGATACGCAGTATTTT. Combining the CDR3 with reference TRBV28 and TRBJ2-3 gives the whole variable domain DVKVTQSSRYLVKRTGEKVFLECVQDMDHENMFWYRQDPGLGLRLIYFSYDVKMKEKGDIPEGYSVSREKKERFSLILESASTNQTSMYLCASSSPREREDADTQYFGPGTRLTVL.

In the case of this clone: Other DNA variants within this sample encode the same CDR3. The chain carries TRBV27 and TRBJ2-3; D is unresolved. Germline CDR1 reads MNHEY; CDR2 reads SMNVEV (reference sequence). Trimming removed 3 bases from V and 0 bases from J, with 4 bases in between. This CDR3 region has 13 residues. This CDR3 reads CASSFPSTDTQYF. The CDR3 nucleotides are TGTGCCAGCAGTTTCCCCAGCACAGATACGCAGTATTTT.